This T cell receptor (beta chain) originates from a study of shared clonotypes between healthy human individuals. Several immunoSEQ 96-well plates shared each subset's DNA, each plate a replicate. TCRdb keeps only in-frame clones here, not all; method: immunoSEQ multiplex PCR. This sample yields some 360,000 clones, of which more than 60% are seen a single time; about 10% belongs to the top ten. This clone showed up many times. No antigen is known for it. The CDR3 is 14 amino acids. CDR1 is KGHSH and CDR2 is LQKENI in the germline V gene. Trimming stripped 3 bases from V and 2 bases from J, with 9 bases between. All participating donors were Caucasian adults from Nashville, Tennessee. It was into CD45RA+ naive and CD45RA-negative memory subsets that the CD4+ cells were split. Study results and caveats: Clonotype sharing across a few donors was observed for about 4.8% of naive CD4 clonotypes.

The clonotype comes from a man aged 30 to 45 in good health. The rearrangement links TRBV18 to TRBJ2-3, with unresolved D. The sample was memory CD4+ T cells sorted from blood. Subset: CD45RA-negative fraction. The CDR3 bases are TGTGCCAGCTCACCTCGGCCAGACACAGATACGCAGTATTTT. This encodes CASSPRPDTDTQYF.